This TCR beta chain was recorded in a study of tumor-infiltrating lymphocytes in primary liver carcinoma. Study-level points and caveats: Compared with blood, tumor repertoires held significantly more in their top 250 clones. Pairs comparing tumor with adjacent tissue or blood overlapped less than pairs drawn from tumor regions.

Worth noting for this clonotype: Its antigen is undetermined.

The CDR3 is 13 amino acids. Germline CDR1 is SGHAT and CDR2 is FQDESV (reference sequence). The researchers produced TCR beta cDNA from approximately 460 ng total RNA with a constant-region primer. Library construction for TCR beta comprised three nested multiplex PCR rounds performed with slightly modified ARM-PCR. TRBV1-TRBV30 forward and Cbeta reverse primers drove the first two roughly 10-cycle rounds. TCRdb processed the multiplex PCR reads anew with MiXCR; each CDR3 protein has one entry. This sample yields fewer than 250,000 distinct CDR3 sequences, of which around four fifths are seen a single time; approximately 18% belongs to the top ten. Unsorted bulk tissue of about 19-31 mg yielded co-extracted RNA and DNA. The study enrolled treatment-naive patients with chronic HBV infection.

The chain carries TRBV11-1 and TRBJ2-1, with 9 bases aligning to TRBD2. The clonotype originates from a man aged 35 to 55 with primary liver carcinoma and hepatitis B virus infection. Input material: tumor tissue from primary liver carcinoma. The CDR3, as DNA: TGTATCAGAAGCGCGGGAGGGCCGAATGAGCAGTTCTTC. Translated, it gives CIRSAGGPNEQFF.